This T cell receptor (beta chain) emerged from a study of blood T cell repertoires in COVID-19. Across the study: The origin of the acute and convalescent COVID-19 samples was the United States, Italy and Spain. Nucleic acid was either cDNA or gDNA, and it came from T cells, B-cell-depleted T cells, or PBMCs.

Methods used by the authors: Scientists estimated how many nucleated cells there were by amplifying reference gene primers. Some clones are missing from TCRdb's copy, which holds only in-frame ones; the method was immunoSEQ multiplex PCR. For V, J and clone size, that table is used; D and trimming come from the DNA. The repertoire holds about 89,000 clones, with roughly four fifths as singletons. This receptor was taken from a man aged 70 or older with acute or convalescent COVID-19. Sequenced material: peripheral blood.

CDR3 sequence (DNA): TGTGCCACCAGCAGATCAAGCGGGGACTCCTACGAGCAGTACTTC. Protein: CATSRSSGDSYEQYF. The rearrangement joins TRBV15 to TRBJ2-7, with 7 positions matching TRBD2. CDR3 length: 15 amino acids. The V gene's germline CDR1 is LNHNV and CDR2 YYDKDF (reference sequence). V trimming: 2 bases; J trimming: 0 bases; junction bases outside the gene matches: 4. Based on the CDR3 plus reference TRBV15 and TRBJ2-7, the full variable domain is DAMVIQNPRYQVTQFGKPVTLSCSQTLNHNVMYWYQQKSSQAPKLLFHYYDKDFNNEADTPDNFQSRRPNTSFCFLDIRSPGLGDTAMYLCATSRSSGDSYEQYFGPGTRLTVT.